This TCR beta chain was retrieved from a study of CD8 T cells in ankylosing spondylitis (TCRdb year 2017). Broadly, across the study: The study set out to find disease-linked TCR variants by profiling T cell receptor beta repertoires in ankylosing spondylitis patients and healthy donors. The whole study cohort included 90 to 120 healthy donors and 25 ankylosing spondylitis patients. Peripheral blood was sampled, and synovial fluid was additionally collected from ankylosing spondylitis patients.

Sequenced on an Illumina HiSeq 2500. Quantitative 5'-RACE with molecular barcodes was the method used to prepare the TCR beta libraries. The published analysis was carried out like this. A new computational method, built on a probabilistic model of VDJ rearrangement, was used to identify disease-linked TCR variants. Through fastp at Q25 and MiXCR, TCRdb rebuilt clones from the public reads, retaining in-frame beta chains. Each entry is one CDR3 protein sequence, shown with its most common DNA and genes. The V and J calls come from TCRdb's annotation, not from the publication. The sample data list more than 300,000 distinct CDR3 sequences, and less than 10% of these were observed just once. The top ten hold 14% to 15% of the sample. V loses 6 bases, J loses 6 bases, and the germline ends lie 15 bases apart. CDR1 and CDR2 (DFQATT, SNEGSKA) derive from the germline V gene (reference sequence). The CDR3 sequence holds 13 residues, the cysteine and phenylalanine included. The sequence is cut down to CDR3 DNA, 39 bases in frame from base 1.

This clonotype came up a few times. Its antigen is not yet known. Qualities for individual bases were not recorded, and no much larger clone is one base off. What the research found in general, with its limitations: The disease-linked clones had a CD8+ phenotype and were found at relatively low frequencies in peripheral blood. Some TCR beta motif variants had previously been reported in synovial fluid and blood of reactive arthritis patients, which suggested common disease-initiation mechanisms. Blood from ankylosing spondylitis patients appeared to be characterized by a TCR beta motif made up of under ten highly homologous amino acid variants. According to the report, matched synovial fluid samples from ankylosing spondylitis patients were significantly enriched for the disease-linked clones.

The sequence was obtained from a male donor with ankylosing spondylitis. Source material: blood, either unsorted or a sorted T cell fraction (not recorded which). The V and J segments used are TRBV20-1 and TRBJ2-1; the D segment could be TRBD2, given 5 matching bases. The encoded CDR3 is CSASRTALNEQFF. In nucleotide form, the sequence is TGCAGTGCCTCGCGGACTGCCCTCAATGAGCAGTTCTTC.